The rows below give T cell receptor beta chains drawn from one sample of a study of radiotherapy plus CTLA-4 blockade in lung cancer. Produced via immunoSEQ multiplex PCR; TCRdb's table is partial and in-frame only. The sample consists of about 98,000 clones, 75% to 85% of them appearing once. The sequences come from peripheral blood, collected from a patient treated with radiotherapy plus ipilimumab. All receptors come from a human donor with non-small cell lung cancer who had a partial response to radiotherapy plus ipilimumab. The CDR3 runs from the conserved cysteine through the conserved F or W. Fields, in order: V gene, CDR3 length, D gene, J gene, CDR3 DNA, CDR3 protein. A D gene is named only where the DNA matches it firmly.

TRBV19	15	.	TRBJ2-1	TGTGCCAGTAGGGCACACAGGGCGAAAAACAATGAGCAGTTCTTC	CASRAHRAKNNEQFF
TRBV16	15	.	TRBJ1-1	TGTGCCAGCAGCCCGTCGGGAGGGATGAACACTGAAGCTTTCTTT	CASSPSGGMNTEAFF
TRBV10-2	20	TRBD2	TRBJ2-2	TGCGCCAGCAGTGAGGGGCCCGGGACTAGCGGGAGGTTGGGCACCGGGGAGCTGTTTTTT	CASSEGPGTSGRLGTGELFF
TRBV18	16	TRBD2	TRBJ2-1	TGTGCCAGCTCACCACCTACTAGCGGGTTCTACAATGAGCAGTTCTTC	CASSPPTSGFYNEQFF
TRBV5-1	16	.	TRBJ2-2	TGCGCCAGCAGCTTGGACGGCATAGTGGGGCCCGGGGAGCTGTTTTTT	CASSLDGIVGPGELFF
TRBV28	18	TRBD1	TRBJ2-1	TGTGCCAGCAGTTTCATGTCCGGGACAGGGGGCCGACGGAATGAGCAGTTCTTC	CASSFMSGTGGRRNEQFF
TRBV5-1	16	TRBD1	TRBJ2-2	TGCGCCAGCTTCAGCGCTGGGACAGGAAACACCGGGGAGCTGTTTTTT	CASFSAGTGNTGELFF
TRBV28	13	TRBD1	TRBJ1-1	TGTGCCATAGGGACAGCGATGAACACTGAAGCTTTCTTT	CAIGTAMNTEAFF
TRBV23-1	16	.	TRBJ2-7	TGCGCCAGCAGTCAACCAGCGACCCCCGAAGGCGGCGAGCAGTACTTC	CASSQPATPEGGEQYF
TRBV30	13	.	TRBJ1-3	TGTGCCTGGAGTGTAAACAGCAGAAACACCATATATTTT	CAWSVNSRNTIYF
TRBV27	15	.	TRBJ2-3	TGTGCCAGCAGTCCCGGGAGCAAGAACACAGATACGCAGTATTTT	CASSPGSKNTDTQYF
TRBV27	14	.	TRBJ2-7	TGTGCCAGCAGTTTAGCGGGGGCAGCCTACGAGCAGTACTTC	CASSLAGAAYEQYF
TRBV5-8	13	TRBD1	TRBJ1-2	TGTGCCAGCAGCTTCCGGGACAGGGGAAGCTACACCTTC	CASSFRDRGSYTF
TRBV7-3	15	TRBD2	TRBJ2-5	TGTGCCAGCAGCTTCGGCGGGAGGGCCCGGGAGACCCAGTACTTC	CASSFGGRARETQYF
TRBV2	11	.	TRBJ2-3	TGTGCCCGCAGTGCCGGCTACGAGGGGTATTTT	CARSAGYEGYF
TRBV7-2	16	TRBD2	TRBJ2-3	TGTGCCAGCAGCTTGACTCTAGCGGCTAGCACAGATACGCAGTATTTT	CASSLTLAASTDTQYF
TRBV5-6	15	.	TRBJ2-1	TGTGCCAGCAGCTCGCAACCGACAGGTACCAATGAGCAGTTCTTC	CASSSQPTGTNEQFF
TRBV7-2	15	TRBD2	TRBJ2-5	TGTGCCAGCAGCTCCCTAGCGGGAGCGGGGGAGACCCAGTACTTC	CASSSLAGAGETQYF